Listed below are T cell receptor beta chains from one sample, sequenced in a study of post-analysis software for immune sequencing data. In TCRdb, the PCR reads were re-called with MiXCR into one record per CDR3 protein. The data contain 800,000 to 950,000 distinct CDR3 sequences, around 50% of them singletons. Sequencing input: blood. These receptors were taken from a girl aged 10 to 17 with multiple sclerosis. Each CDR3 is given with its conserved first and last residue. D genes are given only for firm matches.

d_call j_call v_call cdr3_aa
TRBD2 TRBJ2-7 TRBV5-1 CASSPKGASGGYEQYF
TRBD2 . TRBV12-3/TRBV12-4 CASSLRTSNMETQYF
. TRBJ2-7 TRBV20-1 CSAGTGVEQYF
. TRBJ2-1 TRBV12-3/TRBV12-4 CASTSGTEAYNEQFF
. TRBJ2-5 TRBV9 CASSSTVLEGETQYF
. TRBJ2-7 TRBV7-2 CASSLVFQGYEQYF
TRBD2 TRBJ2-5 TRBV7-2 CASSLGLAGAQETQYF
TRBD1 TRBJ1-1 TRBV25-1 CASRASGTGGLTEAFF
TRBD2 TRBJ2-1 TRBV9 CASSAGTSSYNGQFF
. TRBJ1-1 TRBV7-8 CASRHPGDTEAFF
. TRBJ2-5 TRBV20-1 CSAGGGALQETQYF
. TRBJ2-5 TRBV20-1 CSARGRVETQYF
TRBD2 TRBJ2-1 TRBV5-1 CASLDGGTSGYNEQFF
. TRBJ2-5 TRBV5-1 CASSETGSKQYF
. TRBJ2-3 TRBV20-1 CSAINSGGPTDTQYF
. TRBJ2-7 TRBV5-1 CASSSGQGLAPYEQYF
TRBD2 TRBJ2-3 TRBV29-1 CSARPGTRSTDTQYF
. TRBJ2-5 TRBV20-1 CSASTGPERQQYF
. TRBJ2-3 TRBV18 CASSPLPQDLTDTQYF
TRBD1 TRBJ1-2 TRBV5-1 CASAVTGDYGYTF
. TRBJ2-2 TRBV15 CATAPGQNTGELFF
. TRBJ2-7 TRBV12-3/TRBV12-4 CASSFEYTYEQYF
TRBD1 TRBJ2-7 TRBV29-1 CSVAGTGARDEQYF
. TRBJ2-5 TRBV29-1 CSVQGAPQETQYF
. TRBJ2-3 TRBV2 CASRSPGRLTDSQYF